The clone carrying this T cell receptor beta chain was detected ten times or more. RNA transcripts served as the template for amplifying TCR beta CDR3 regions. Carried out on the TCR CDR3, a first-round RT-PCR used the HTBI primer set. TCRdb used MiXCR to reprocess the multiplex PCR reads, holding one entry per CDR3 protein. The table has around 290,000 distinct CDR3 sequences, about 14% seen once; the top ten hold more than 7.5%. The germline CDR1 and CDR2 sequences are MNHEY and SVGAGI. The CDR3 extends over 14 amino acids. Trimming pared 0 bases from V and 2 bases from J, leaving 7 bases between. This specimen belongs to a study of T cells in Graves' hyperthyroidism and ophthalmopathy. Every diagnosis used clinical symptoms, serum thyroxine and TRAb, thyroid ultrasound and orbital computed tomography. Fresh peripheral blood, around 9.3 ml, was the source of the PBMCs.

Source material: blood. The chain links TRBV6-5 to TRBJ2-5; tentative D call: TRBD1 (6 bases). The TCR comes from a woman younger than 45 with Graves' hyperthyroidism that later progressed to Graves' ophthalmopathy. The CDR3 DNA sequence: TGTGCCAGCAGTTACTCGCAGGGGCAAGAGACCCAGTACTTC. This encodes CASSYSQGQETQYF.